Presented here are 20 T cell receptor beta chains from one specimen sequenced in a study of prognosis after radiotherapy for stage I lung cancer. Genomic DNA served as the source from which two-round multiplex PCR generated TCR beta CDR3 amplicons. Primers targeting each individual TRBV and TRBJ gene were applied in first-round PCR. One entry per CDR3 protein results from TCRdb running MiXCR on the multiplex PCR reads. The profile shows fewer than 25,000 distinct CDR3 sequences, roughly 40% of them singletons. Specimen: PBMCs, collected before or after stereotactic body radiation therapy (not recorded which). The source is a donor aged 50 or older with non-small cell lung cancer.

This clonotype has a count of ten or more. This chain connects TRBV20-1 to TRBJ2-7; D possibly corresponds to TRBD2 (6 bases). The CDR3 runs 13 residues. Germline-derived CDR1 and CDR2 are DFQATT and SNEGSKA (reference sequence). The V end lost 5 bases, the J end lost 5 bases, and 16 bases lay between the germline ends. The CDR3 region is CSAWDSSVNEQYF. CDR3 bases: TGCAGTGCTTGGGACTCCTCGGTTAACGAGCAGTACTTC.

The V and J genes are TRBV11-3 and TRBJ2-7; the D gene could be TRBD1 or TRBD2 (5 bases each). The germline V and J ends were trimmed by 3 bases and 6 bases, with 12 bases remaining between them. CDR3 length equals 13 residues. Per the germline V gene, CDR1 is SGHNT and CDR2 is YENEEA. The CDR3 loop is CASSLGPYGEQYF. The DNA for the CDR3 is TGTGCCAGCAGCTTGGGACCCTACGGCGAGCAGTACTTC. The whole variable domain, remainder taken from reference TRBV11-3 and TRBJ2-7, is EAGVVQSPRYKIIEKKQPVAFWCNPISGHNTLYWYLQNLGQGPELLIRYENEEAVDDSQLPKDRFSAERLKGVDSTLKIQPAELGDSAVYLCASSLGPYGEQYFGPGTRLTVT.

By proportion, this clonotype is medium-sized (0.01 to 0.1%). The chain links TRBV6-1 to TRBJ2-3; 8 nucleotides line up with TRBD2. The CDR3 is 14 amino acids. Germline CDR1 is MNHNS and CDR2 is SASEGT. The V gene end was trimmed by 2 bases and the J gene end by 4 bases; junction bases not matched to a gene: 2. CDR3 loop: CASSERGGSDTQYF. The CDR3 nucleotides are TGTGCCAGCAGTGAACGGGGGGGATCAGATACGCAGTATTTT.

The chain couples TRBV2 to TRBJ2-7, with TRBD2 as a possible D gene (5 bases). This CDR3 has 13 residues. Germline V gene lookup returns CDR1 SNHLY and CDR2 FYNNEI. V gave up 11 bases and J gave up 6 bases, with 20 bases separating them. The CDR3 loop reads CAGSGGSLREQYF. In DNA, the CDR3 is TGTGCCGGGTCGGGTGGGAGTCTACGCGAGCAGTACTTC.

Comment on this clonotype: A read error may be the cause here, since a much bigger clone is one base away. The chain joins TRBV5-4 to TRBJ2-1, with D perhaps assigned TRBD1 or TRBD2 (5 bases each). Germline V CDR1 and CDR2: SGHNT, YYREEE (reference sequence). The CDR3 runs 16 residues. The CDR3 spells CASILGRGATYNEQFF. The CDR3 nucleotides are TGTGCCAGCATCTTGGGAAGAGGGGCGACCTACAATGAGCAGTTCTTC.

The table lists this clonotype with many counts. The V and J genes are TRBV24-1 and TRBJ2-5, with 8 bases that match TRBD2. Per germline, CDR1 KGHDR and CDR2 SFDVKD. V was clipped by 2 bases and J by 2 bases; unmatched bases: 6. The CDR3 totals 16 residues. CDR3: CATSDSAGGQQETQYF. For the CDR3, the DNA is TGTGCCACCAGTGATTCCGCGGGAGGCCAACAAGAGACCCAGTACTTC.

This clonotype occurred a few times. The V gene is TRBV11-3, the J gene TRBJ2-7; tentatively, D is TRBD1 (5 bases). Germline V CDR1 and CDR2: SGHNT, YENEEA. The V end lost 5 bases, the J end lost 1 base, and 9 bases lay between the germline ends. This CDR3 is 13 amino acids long. CDR3 region: CASSAGLSYEQYF. Here the CDR3 DNA reads TGTGCCAGCAGCGCAGGGTTATCCTACGAGCAGTACTTC. Drawing the rest from reference TRBV11-3 and TRBJ2-7, the complete variable domain is EAGVVQSPRYKIIEKKQPVAFWCNPISGHNTLYWYLQNLGQGPELLIRYENEEAVDDSQLPKDRFSAERLKGVDSTLKIQPAELGDSAVYLCASSAGLSYEQYFGPGTRLTVT.

The chain links TRBV7-2 to TRBJ1-2; D gene ambiguous. V lost 2 bases to trimming and J lost 6 bases, with 10 bases between them. This CDR3 contains 13 residues. Looked up from germline, CDR1 is SGHTA and CDR2 is FQGNSA. CDR3 sequence reads: CASSLSPSHGYTF. For the CDR3, the DNA is TGTGCCAGCAGCTTAAGTCCATCCCATGGCTACACCTTC. Combining the CDR3 with reference TRBV7-2 and TRBJ1-2 gives the whole variable domain GAGVSQSPSNKVTEKGKDVELRCDPISGHTALYWYRQSLGQGLEFLIYFQGNSAPDKSGLPSDRFSAERTGGSVSTLTIQRTQQEDSAVYLCASSLSPSHGYTFGSGTRLTVV.

This clonotype was observed at least ten times. The chain uses TRBV12-3 or TRBV12-4 and TRBJ2-7; TRBD1 or TRBD2 may be the D gene (5 bases each). The CDR3 sequence is 12 residues long. V was clipped by 7 bases and J by 4 bases, with 11 bases between them. As DNA, the CDR3 is TGTGCCAGCAACGAGGGACGTTACGAGCAGTACTTC. This gives the protein CASNEGRYEQYF.

There are many counts of this clonotype. V is TRBV28 and J is TRBJ1-5; 8 bases line up with TRBD1. Germline lookup yields CDR1 MDHEN and CDR2 SYDVKM. The CDR3 covers 17 residues. After removal of 6 bases from V and 2 bases from J, the junction contained 12 bases not matched to a gene. CDR3 DNA: TGTGCCAGCAGCGGACCCGGACAGGGTTTTGGCAATCAGCCCCAGCATTTT. It translates to CASSGPGQGFGNQPQHF.

The chain recombines TRBV6-5 with TRBJ2-2, with TRBD2 matching 14 bases. The germline gives CDR1 MNHEY, CDR2 SVGAGI. With V trimmed by 4 bases and J by 11 bases, 9 bases remained unmatched. The CDR3 runs to 16 residues. The CDR3 loop is CASSSGLAGGVVELFF. The CDR3 DNA follows: TGTGCCAGCAGTTCAGGACTAGCGGGAGGAGTCGTTGAGCTGTTTTTT.

This clonotype was counted at least ten times. The V call is TRBV5-1, the J call TRBJ2-4, with D perhaps TRBD2 (6 bases). V dropped 2 bases and J dropped 1 base, with 13 bases sitting between them. CDR1 is SGHRS, CDR2 YFSETQ, per germline. The CDR3 runs 16 residues. CDR3 residues: CASSFGTWGAKNIQYF. The DNA for the CDR3 is TGCGCCAGCAGCTTCGGGACTTGGGGGGCCAAAAACATTCAGTACTTC.

The chain links TRBV4-2 to TRBJ1-5; the D gene is possibly TRBD1 (6 bases). CDR1 is LGHNA, CDR2 YNFKEQ, per germline. Trimming stripped 4 bases from V and 3 bases from J, with 13 bases between. This CDR3 comprises 15 residues. Here the CDR3 reads CASSPTGTTNQPQHF. The CDR3 DNA follows: TGTGCCAGCAGCCCCACCGGGACAACCAATCAGCCCCAGCATTTT.

The chain combines TRBV11-3 with TRBJ1-2; maybe TRBD1 (5 bases). Germline assignment: CDR1 SGHNT and CDR2 YENEEA. This CDR3 is 17 amino acids long. Trimming removed 4 bases at V and 8 bases at J, with 26 bases between. CDR3 region: CASSSRPPGRLKWGYTF. CDR3 nucleotides: TGTGCCAGCAGCTCCCGCCCCCCGGGACGCCTAAAGTGGGGCTACACCTTC.

This clonotype occurred many times. The J gene is TRBJ2-3, the V gene TRBV11-3; D is perhaps TRBD1 (5 bases). From germline, CDR1 is SGHNT and CDR2 YENEEA. The V end was cut by 3 bases, the J end by 9 bases, with 13 bases between. The CDR3 consists of 13 residues. CDR3 protein: CASSFLQQATQYF. CDR3 coding DNA: TGTGCCAGCAGCTTTTTACAACAGGCAACGCAGTATTTT.

This clonotype was counted many times. The rearrangement uses TRBV20-1 and TRBJ1-2; D is possibly TRBD1 (5 bases). Germline V CDR1 and CDR2: DFQATT, SNEGSKA (reference sequence). CDR3 length: 13 amino acids. Trimming removed 1 base at V and 8 bases at J, with 14 bases between. The CDR3 region has the DNA TGCAGTGCTAGAGGGTCATTGGGGGACGGCTACACCTTC. Amino acids: CSARGSLGDGYTF.

Ten or more counts support this clonotype. The J gene is TRBJ1-1, the V gene TRBV7-9; D not resolved. The CDR3 is 13 amino acids. Germline V gives CDR1 SEHNR, CDR2 FQNEAQ (reference sequence). Between the trimmed V and J ends, which lost 4 bases and 8 bases, there was a span of 14 bases. Here the CDR3 DNA reads TGTGCCAGCAGCTCCAGACTTCCCAAAGAAGCTTTCTTT. Amino acids: CASSSRLPKEAFF.

This rearrangement joins TRBV6-5 to TRBJ1-2; 7 bases fit TRBD1. CDR1 is MNHEY, CDR2 SVGAGI, per germline. J was trimmed by 7 bases and V by 2 bases; bases with no gene match: 4. The CDR3 spans 13 residues. The CDR3 bases are TGTGCCAGCAGTTACGCGACAGGGTTTGGCTACACCTTC. Translating it yields CASSYATGFGYTF.

A remark on this clonotype: A read error may be the cause here, since a much bigger clone is one base away. The J gene is TRBJ2-7, the V gene TRBV5-4; TRBD1 aligns across 7 bases. The germline gives CDR1 SGHNT, CDR2 YYREEE (reference sequence). Germline trimming cut 0 bases from V and 4 bases from J; bases unmatched to any gene: 4. CDR3 length: 14 amino acids. CDR3 residues: CASSLETGLYEQYF. DNA for the CDR3: TGTGCCAGCAGCTTGGAGACAGGGTTATACGAGCAGTACTTC.

This clonotype has a handful of counts. The chain is built from TRBV12-3 or TRBV12-4 and TRBJ1-2, with D perhaps matching TRBD1 (5 bases). The ends were cut back, 3 bases at V and 9 bases at J, with 14 bases in the middle. The CDR3 is 13 amino acids. The CDR3, as DNA: TGTGCCAGCAGTTTTTCCGACAGCGGGAGCTACACCTTC. Its protein product is CASSFSDSGSYTF.